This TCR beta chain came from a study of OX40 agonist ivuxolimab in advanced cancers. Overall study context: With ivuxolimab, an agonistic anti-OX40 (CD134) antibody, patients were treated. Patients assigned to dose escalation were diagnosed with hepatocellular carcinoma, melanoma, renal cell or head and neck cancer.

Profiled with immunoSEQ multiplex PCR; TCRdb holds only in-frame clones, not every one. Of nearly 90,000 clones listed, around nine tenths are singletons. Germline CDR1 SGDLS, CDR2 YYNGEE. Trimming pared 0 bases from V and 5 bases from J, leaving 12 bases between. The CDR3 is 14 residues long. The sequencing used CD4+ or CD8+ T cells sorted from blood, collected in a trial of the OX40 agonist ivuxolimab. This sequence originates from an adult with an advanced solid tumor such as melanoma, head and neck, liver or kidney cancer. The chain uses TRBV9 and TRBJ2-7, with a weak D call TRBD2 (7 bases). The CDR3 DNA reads TGTGCCAGCAGCGTAGCTGCGGGGGCCCACGAGCAGTACTTC. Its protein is CASSVAAGAHEQYF. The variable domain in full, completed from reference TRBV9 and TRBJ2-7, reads DSGVTQTPKHLITATGQRVTLRCSPRSGDLSVYWYQQSLDQGLQFLIQYYNGEERAKGNILERFSAQQFPDLHSELNLSSLELGDSALYFCASSVAAGAHEQYFGPGTRLTVT.